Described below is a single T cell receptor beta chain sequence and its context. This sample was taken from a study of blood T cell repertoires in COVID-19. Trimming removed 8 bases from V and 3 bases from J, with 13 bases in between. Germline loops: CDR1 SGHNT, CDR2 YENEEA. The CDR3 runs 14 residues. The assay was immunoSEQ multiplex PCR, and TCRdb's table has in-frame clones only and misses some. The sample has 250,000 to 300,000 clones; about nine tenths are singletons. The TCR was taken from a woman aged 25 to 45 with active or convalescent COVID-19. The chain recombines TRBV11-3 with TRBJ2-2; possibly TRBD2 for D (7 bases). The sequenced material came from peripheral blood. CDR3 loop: CASGKGGDTGELFF. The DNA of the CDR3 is TGTGCCAGCGGCAAAGGGGGGGACACCGGGGAGCTGTTTTTT.